What follows are 12 T cell receptor beta chains derived from one specimen sequenced in a study of breast tumors, draining lymph nodes, adjacent tissues. Samples came from axillary lymph nodes draining the breast cancer. MiXCR was run by TCRdb on the multiplex PCR reads, yielding one entry per CDR3 protein. The data show approximately 100,000 distinct CDR3 sequences, roughly 29% seen once. The sequenced sample was axillary lymph node tissue. The receptors were gathered from a female donor with breast cancer. Some clones in this sample may be carry-over from other donors' samples.

The chain links TRBV19 to TRBJ1-2; 7 positions match TRBD1. Trimming at V came to 4 bases and at J to 8 bases, leaving 19 bases not matched to a gene. Germline-derived CDR1 and CDR2 are LNHDA and SQIVND (reference sequence). The CDR3 runs 17 residues. CDR3 sequence reads: CASSTLLEGDETGGYTF. The DNA of the CDR3 is TGTGCCAGTAGTACCCTCCTTGAGGGAGATGAGACAGGGGGCTACACCTTC.

Comments on this clonotype: A single base separates this from a much larger clone, so it may be a read error. The chain couples TRBV9 to TRBJ2-7, with a possible D match to TRBD2 (5 bases). The CDR3 totals 14 residues. The V gene's germline CDR1 is SGDLS and CDR2 YYNGEE. CDR3 sequence reads: CASSVDEGTYEQSF. CDR3 DNA: TGTGCCAGCAGCGTAGATGAGGGAACCTACGAGCAGTCCTTC.

This clonotype was picked up many times. J is TRBJ2-1 and V is TRBV6-5, with 7 positions matching TRBD1. Trimming removed 5 bases from V and 4 bases from J; junction bases left unmatched: 8. This CDR3 is 15 amino acids long. The germline V gene encodes CDR1 MNHEY and CDR2 SVGAGI. The CDR3 nucleotides are TGTGCCAGCAGTAGCCGGGACAGAAGGTACAATGAGCAGTTCTTC. Its protein is CASSSRDRRYNEQFF.

On this clonotype itself: A much larger clone sits a single nucleotide away, making a read error possible. The rearrangement uses TRBV6-1 and TRBJ2-3; a weak D match, TRBD2 (6 bases). Germline CDR1 MNHNS, CDR2 SASEGT. Trimming pared 7 bases from V and 2 bases from J, leaving 19 bases between. This CDR3 is built from 16 residues. The CDR3 region is CASMLGGDDSTDTQYF. Written as DNA, the CDR3 is TGTGCCAGCATGCTGGGCGGGGACGACTCCACAGATACGCAGTATTTT.

This clonotype was found once. J is TRBJ1-3 and V is TRBV6-4; D is ambiguous. The CDR3 is made up of 17 amino acids. The germline V gene encodes CDR1 MRHNA and CDR2 SNTAGT. Trimming removed 7 bases from V and 4 bases from J, with 23 bases in between. This CDR3 reads CASTNEAREKVGNTIYF. The DNA for the CDR3 is TGTGCCAGCACTAACGAGGCCCGGGAAAAAGTAGGAAACACCATATATTTT.

This clonotype occurred many times. The V gene is TRBV5-5, the J gene TRBJ2-7, with D perhaps being TRBD1 or TRBD2 (5 bases each). CDR1 is SGHKS, CDR2 YYEKEE, per germline (reference sequence). This CDR3 is 14 amino acids long. Trimming removed 2 bases from V and 3 bases from J, with 12 bases in between. The CDR3: CASSLGTGIYEQYF. Written as DNA, the CDR3 is TGTGCCAGCAGCTTAGGGACGGGGATCTACGAGCAGTACTTC.

This clonotype was counted many times. The genes are TRBV11-2 and TRBJ2-7; TRBD1 aligns across 8 bases. CDR3 length: 15 residues. Unmatched junction bases numbered 3, after V lost 1 base and J lost 1 base. From germline, CDR1 is SGHAT and CDR2 FQNNGV. The CDR3 DNA is TGTGCCAGCAGCTTAGGACAGGGGTCTTCCTACGAGCAGTACTTC. It is translated as CASSLGQGSSYEQYF.

This clonotype was observed many times. This chain links TRBV3-1 with TRBJ1-2, with 8 bases fitting TRBD1. Per germline, CDR1 LGHDT and CDR2 YNNKEL (reference sequence). The CDR3 consists of 14 residues. Trimming cost V 7 bases and J 8 bases; bases outside gene matches: 12. CDR3 nucleotides: TGTGCCAGCACCTCCTCATCAGGGGGCGGAGGCTACACCTTC. This gives the protein CASTSSSGGGGYTF. The full variable domain, rest sourced from reference TRBV3-1 and TRBJ1-2, is DTAVSQTPKYLVTQMGNDKSIKCEQNLGHDTMYWYKQDSKKFLKIMFSYNNKELIINETVPNRFSPKSPDKAHLNLHINSLELGDSAVYFCASTSSSGGGGYTFGSGTRLTVV.

In the case of this clonotype: Just one base apart from a much larger clone, this may be a read error. This chain links TRBV6-1 with TRBJ1-3; D is unclear. The CDR3 totals 17 residues. In germline, CDR1 is MNHNS, CDR2 SASEGT. Trimming stripped 2 bases from V and 1 base from J, with 15 bases between. CDR3 protein: CASSEIVFSGSGNTIYF. As DNA, the CDR3 is TGTGCCAGCAGTGAAATTGTTTTTTCGGGATCTGGAAACACCATATATTTT.

With regard to this clonotype: One end of the junction is discordant with germline, which a read error may explain. The chain carries TRBV7-2 and TRBJ2-7; 9 nucleotides match TRBD2. CDR1 is SGHTA and CDR2 is FQGNSA in the germline V gene. CDR3 length: 16 residues. CDR3 residues: CASSLASGSGSYEHYF. Here the CDR3 DNA reads TGTGCCAGCAGCTTAGCTAGCGGGAGTGGTTCCTACGAGCATTACTTC. The full variable domain, with the rest looked up from reference TRBV7-2 and TRBJ2-7, is GAGVSQSPSNKVTEKGKDVELRCDPISGHTALYWYRQSLGQGLEFLIYFQGNSAPDKSGLPSDRFSAERTGGSVSTLTIQRTQQEDSAVYLCASSLASGSGSYEHYFGPGTRLTVT.

In its sample, this clonotype was seen many times. The rearrangement joins TRBV20-1 to TRBJ2-7; no firm D call. The CDR3 covers 11 residues. Trimming took 3 bases from V and 3 from J, leaving 6 bases between them. Germline CDR1 reads DFQATT; CDR2 reads SNEGSKA (reference sequence). The CDR3 bases are TGCAGTGCTAGGAGGCTCTACGAGCAGTACTTC. It specifies CSARRLYEQYF.

This clonotype was recorded at least ten times. The gene calls are TRBV7-2 and TRBJ2-2, with 10 positions matching TRBD2. The ends lost 3 bases at V and 4 bases at J; junction bases unmatched: 5. The CDR3 is 16 residues long. Germline values: CDR1 SGHTA, CDR2 FQGNSA. In DNA form, the CDR3 reads TGTGCCAGCAGCTTCTGGACTAGCGGTAGCACCGGGGAGCTGTTTTTT. This gives the protein CASSFWTSGSTGELFF. Together with reference TRBV7-2 and TRBJ2-2, the CDR3 gives the full variable domain: GAGVSQSPSNKVTEKGKDVELRCDPISGHTALYWYRQSLGQGLEFLIYFQGNSAPDKSGLPSDRFSAERTGGSVSTLTIQRTQQEDSAVYLCASSFWTSGSTGELFFGEGSRLTVL.